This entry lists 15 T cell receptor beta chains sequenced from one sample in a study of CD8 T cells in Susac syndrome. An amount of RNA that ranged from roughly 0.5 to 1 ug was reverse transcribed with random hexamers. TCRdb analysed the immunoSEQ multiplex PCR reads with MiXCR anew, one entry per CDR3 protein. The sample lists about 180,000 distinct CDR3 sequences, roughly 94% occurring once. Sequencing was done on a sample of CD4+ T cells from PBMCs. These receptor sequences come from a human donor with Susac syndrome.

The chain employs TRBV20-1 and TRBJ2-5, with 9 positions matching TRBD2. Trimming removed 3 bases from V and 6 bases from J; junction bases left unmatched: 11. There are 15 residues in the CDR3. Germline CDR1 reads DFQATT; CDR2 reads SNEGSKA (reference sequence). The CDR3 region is CSASMGAGGPKTQYF. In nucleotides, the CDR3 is TGCAGTGCTAGTATGGGAGCGGGAGGACCAAAGACCCAGTACTTC.

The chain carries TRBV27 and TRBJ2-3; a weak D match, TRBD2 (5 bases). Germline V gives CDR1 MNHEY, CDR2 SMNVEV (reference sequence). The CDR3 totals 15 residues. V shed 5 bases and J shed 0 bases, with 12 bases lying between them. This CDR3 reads CASSNTGDSTDTQYF. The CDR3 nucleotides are TGTGCCAGCAGTAATACCGGGGATAGCACAGATACGCAGTATTTT.

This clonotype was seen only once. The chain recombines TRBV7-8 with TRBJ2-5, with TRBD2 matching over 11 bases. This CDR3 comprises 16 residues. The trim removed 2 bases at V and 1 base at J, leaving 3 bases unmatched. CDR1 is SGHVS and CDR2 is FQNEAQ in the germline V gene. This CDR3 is CASSLLAGGLQETQYF. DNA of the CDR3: TGTGCCAGCAGCTTACTAGCGGGGGGCCTCCAAGAGACCCAGTACTTC.

CDR3: CASSRPNQPQHF. The CDR3 DNA reads TGTGCCAGCAGCAGGCCCAATCAGCCCCAGCATTTT. This sequence joins TRBV5-4 and TRBJ1-5; D gene ambiguous. V lost 4 bases, J lost 3 bases, and 5 bases lay in between. CDR1 is SGHNT, CDR2 YYREEE, per germline (reference sequence). CDR3 length: 12 amino acids.

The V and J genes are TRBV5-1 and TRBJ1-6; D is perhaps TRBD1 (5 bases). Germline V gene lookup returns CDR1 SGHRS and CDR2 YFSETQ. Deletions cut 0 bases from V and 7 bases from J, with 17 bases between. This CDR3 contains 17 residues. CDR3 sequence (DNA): TGCGCCAGCAGCTTGGCTGGGCCGGGGCGGACCAATTCACCCCTCCACTTT. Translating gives CASSLAGPGRTNSPLHF.

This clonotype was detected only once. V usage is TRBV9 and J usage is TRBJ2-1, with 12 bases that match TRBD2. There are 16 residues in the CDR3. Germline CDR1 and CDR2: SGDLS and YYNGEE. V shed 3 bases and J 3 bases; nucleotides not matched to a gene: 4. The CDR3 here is CASSARTSGNYNEQFF. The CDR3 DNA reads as TGTGCCAGCAGCGCACGGACTAGCGGGAACTACAATGAGCAGTTCTTC.

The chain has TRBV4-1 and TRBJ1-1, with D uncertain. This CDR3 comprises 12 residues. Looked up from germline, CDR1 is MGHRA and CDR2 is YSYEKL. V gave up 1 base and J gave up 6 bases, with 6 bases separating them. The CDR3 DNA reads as TGCGCCAGCAGCCAAGTTGGTGCTGAAGCTTTCTTT. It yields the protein CASSQVGAEAFF.

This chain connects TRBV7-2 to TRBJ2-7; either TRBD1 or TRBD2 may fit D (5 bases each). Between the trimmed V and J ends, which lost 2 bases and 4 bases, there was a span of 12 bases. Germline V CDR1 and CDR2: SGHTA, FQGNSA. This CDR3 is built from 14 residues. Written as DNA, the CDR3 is TGTGCCAGCAGCTTAATTGTCAGGGAGTACGAGCAGTACTTC. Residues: CASSLIVREYEQYF.

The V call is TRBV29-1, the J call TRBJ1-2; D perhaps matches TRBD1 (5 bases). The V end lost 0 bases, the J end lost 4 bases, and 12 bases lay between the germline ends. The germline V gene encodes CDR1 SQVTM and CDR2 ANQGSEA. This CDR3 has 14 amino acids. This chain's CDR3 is CSVEDQQGSYGYTF. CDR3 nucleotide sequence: TGCAGCGTTGAAGATCAGCAGGGTTCCTATGGCTACACCTTC.

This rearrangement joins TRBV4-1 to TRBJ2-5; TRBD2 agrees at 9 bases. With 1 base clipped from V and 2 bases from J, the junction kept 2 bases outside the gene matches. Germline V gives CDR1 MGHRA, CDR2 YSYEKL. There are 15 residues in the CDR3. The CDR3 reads CASSQVGLAQETQYF. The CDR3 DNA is TGCGCCAGCAGCCAAGTGGGACTAGCTCAAGAGACCCAGTACTTC.

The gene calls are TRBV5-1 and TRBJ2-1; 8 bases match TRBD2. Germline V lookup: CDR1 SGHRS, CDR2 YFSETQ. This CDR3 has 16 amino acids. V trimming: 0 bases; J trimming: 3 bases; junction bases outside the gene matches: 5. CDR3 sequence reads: CASSLGAGAGYNEQFF. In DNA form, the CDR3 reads TGCGCCAGCAGCTTGGGAGCGGGAGCCGGCTACAATGAGCAGTTCTTC.

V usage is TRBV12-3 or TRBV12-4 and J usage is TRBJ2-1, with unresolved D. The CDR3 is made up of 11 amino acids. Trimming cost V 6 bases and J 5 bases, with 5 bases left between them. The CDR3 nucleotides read TGTGCCAGCAGGAGTAACAATGAGCAGTTCTTC. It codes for CASRSNNEQFF.

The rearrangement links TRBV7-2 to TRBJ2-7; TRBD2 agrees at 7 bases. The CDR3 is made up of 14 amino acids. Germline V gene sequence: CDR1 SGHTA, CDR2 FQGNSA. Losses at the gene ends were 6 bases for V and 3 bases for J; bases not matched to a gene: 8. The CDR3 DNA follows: TGTGCCAGCAGGGTAAGGGACTACATCTACGAGCAGTACTTC. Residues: CASRVRDYIYEQYF.

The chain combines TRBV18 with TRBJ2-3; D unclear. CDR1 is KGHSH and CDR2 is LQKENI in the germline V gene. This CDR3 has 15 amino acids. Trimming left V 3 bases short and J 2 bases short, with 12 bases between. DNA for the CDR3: TGTGCCAGCTCACCCGCCCCCTTATTCACAGATACGCAGTATTTT. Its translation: CASSPAPLFTDTQYF. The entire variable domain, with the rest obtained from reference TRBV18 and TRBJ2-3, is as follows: NAGVMQNPRHLVRRRGQEARLRCSPMKGHSHVYWYRQLPEEGLKFMVYLQKENIIDESGMPKERFSAEFPKEGPSILRIQQVVRGDSAAYFCASSPAPLFTDTQYFGPGTRLTVL.

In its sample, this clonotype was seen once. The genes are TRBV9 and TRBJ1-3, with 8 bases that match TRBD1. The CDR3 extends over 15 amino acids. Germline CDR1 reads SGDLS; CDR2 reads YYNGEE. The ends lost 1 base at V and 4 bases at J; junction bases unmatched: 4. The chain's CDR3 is CASSVQGAYGNTIYF. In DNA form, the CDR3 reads TGTGCCAGCAGCGTACAGGGGGCGTACGGAAACACCATATATTTT.